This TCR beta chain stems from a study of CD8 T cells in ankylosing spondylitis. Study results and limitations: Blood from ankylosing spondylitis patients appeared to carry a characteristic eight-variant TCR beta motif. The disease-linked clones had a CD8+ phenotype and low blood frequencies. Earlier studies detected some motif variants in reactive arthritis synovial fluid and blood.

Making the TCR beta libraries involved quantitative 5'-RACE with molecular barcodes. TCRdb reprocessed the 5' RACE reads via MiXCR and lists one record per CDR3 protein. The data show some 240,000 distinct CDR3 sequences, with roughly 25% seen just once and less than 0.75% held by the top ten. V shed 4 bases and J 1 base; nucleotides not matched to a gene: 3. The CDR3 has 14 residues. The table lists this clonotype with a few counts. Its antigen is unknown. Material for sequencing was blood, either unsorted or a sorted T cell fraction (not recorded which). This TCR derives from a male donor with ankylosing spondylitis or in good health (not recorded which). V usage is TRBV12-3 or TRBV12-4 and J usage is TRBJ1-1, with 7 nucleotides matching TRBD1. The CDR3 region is CASSSRGANTEAFF. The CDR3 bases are TGTGCCAGCAGTTCCAGGGGGGCGAACACTGAAGCTTTCTTT.